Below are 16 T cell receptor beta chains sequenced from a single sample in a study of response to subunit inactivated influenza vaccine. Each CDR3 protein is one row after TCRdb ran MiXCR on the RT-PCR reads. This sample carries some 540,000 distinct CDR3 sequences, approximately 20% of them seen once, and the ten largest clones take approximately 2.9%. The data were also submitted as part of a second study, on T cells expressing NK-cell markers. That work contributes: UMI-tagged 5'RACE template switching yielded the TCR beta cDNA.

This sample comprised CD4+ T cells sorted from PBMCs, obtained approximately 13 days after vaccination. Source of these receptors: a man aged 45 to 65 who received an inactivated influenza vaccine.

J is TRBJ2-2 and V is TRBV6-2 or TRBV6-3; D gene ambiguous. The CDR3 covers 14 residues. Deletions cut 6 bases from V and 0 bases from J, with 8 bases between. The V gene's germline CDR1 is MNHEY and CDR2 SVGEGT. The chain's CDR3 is CASRLEPNTGELFF. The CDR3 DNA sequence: TGTGCCAGCAGATTAGAACCGAACACCGGGGAGCTGTTTTTT.

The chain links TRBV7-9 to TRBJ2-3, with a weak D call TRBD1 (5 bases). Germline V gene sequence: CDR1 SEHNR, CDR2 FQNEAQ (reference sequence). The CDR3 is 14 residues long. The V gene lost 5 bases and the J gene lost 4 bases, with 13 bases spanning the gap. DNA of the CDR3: TGTGCCAGCAGCCTTTATCAGGGCCCAGATACGCAGTATTTT. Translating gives CASSLYQGPDTQYF.

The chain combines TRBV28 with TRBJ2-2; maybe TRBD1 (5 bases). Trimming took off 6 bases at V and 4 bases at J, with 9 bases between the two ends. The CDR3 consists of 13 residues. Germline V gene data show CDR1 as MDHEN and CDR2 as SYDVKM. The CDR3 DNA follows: TGTGCCAGCAGGACAGTGAGCACCGGGGAGCTGTTTTTT. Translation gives CASRTVSTGELFF.

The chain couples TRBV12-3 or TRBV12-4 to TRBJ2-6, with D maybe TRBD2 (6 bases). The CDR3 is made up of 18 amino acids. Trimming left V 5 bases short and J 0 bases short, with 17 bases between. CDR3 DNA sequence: TGTGCCAGCAGTCCTAGGAGGGGACGGAGCTCTGGGGCCAACGTCCTGACTTTC. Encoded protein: CASSPRRGRSSGANVLTF.

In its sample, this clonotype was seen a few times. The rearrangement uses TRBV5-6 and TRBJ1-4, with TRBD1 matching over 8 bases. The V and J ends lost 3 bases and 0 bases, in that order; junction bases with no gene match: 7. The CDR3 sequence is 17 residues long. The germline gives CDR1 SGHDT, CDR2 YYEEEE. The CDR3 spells CASSWAGTGSTNEKLFF. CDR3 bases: TGTGCCAGCAGCTGGGCCGGGACAGGCTCAACTAATGAAAAACTGTTTTTT.

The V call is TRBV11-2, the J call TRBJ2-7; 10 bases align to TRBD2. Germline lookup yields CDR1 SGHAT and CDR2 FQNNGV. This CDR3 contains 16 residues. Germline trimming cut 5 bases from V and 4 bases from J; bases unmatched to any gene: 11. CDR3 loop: CASSPQSGGAWYEQYF. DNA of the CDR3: TGTGCCAGCAGCCCTCAGAGCGGGGGGGCCTGGTACGAGCAGTACTTC. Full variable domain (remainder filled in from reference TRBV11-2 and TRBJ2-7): EAGVAQSPRYKIIEKRQSVAFWCNPISGHATLYWYQQILGQGPKLLIQFQNNGVVDDSQLPKDRFSAERLKGVDSTLKIQPAKLEDSAVYLCASSPQSGGAWYEQYFGPGTRLTVT.

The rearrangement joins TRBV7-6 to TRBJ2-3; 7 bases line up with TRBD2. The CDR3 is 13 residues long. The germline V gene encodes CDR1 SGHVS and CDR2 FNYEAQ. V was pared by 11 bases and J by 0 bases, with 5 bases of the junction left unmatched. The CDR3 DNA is TGTGCCGGCGGGAGCGCGAGCACAGATACGCAGTATTTT. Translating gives CAGGSASTDTQYF.

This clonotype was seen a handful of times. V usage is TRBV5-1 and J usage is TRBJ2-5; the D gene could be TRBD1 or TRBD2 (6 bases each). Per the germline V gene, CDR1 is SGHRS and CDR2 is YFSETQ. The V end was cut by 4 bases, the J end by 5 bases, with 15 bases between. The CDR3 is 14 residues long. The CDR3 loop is CASSRGTNRETQYF. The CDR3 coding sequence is TGCGCCAGCAGCCGCGGGACAAACAGGGAGACCCAGTACTTC.

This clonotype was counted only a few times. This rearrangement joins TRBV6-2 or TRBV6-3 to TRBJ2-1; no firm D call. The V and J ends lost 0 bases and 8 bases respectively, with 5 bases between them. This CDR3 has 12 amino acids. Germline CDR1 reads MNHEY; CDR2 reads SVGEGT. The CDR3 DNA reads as TGTGCCAGCAGTTACTCTGGGTATGAGCAGTTCTTC. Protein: CASSYSGYEQFF.

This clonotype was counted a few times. In DNA, the CDR3 is TGTGCCAGCAGTCCCATCCGGGGACAGGGTTCGTACGAGCAGTACTTC. Its translation: CASSPIRGQGSYEQYF. The chain recombines TRBV28 with TRBJ2-7, with 9 bases aligning to TRBD1. From germline, CDR1 is MDHEN and CDR2 SYDVKM. With 5 bases clipped from V and 4 bases from J, the junction kept 12 bases outside the gene matches. This CDR3 region has 16 residues. Full variable domain (remainder filled in from reference TRBV28 and TRBJ2-7): DVKVTQSSRYLVKRTGEKVFLECVQDMDHENMFWYRQDPGLGLRLIYFSYDVKMKEKGDIPEGYSVSREKKERFSLILESASTNQTSMYLCASSPIRGQGSYEQYFGPGTRLTVT.

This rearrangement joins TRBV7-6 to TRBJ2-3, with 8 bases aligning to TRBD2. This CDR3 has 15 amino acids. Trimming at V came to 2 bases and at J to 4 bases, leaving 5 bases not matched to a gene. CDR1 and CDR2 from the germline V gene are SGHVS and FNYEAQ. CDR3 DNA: TGTGCCAGCAGCTTACGGGGGGGTAGTGCAGATACGCAGTATTTT. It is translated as CASSLRGGSADTQYF.

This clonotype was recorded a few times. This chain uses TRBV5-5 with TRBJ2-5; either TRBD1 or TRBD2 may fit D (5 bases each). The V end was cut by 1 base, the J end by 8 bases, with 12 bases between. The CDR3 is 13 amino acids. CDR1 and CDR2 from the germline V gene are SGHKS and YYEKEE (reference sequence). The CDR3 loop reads CASSLMDRDTQYF. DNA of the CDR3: TGTGCCAGCAGCTTGATGGACCGGGACACCCAGTACTTC.

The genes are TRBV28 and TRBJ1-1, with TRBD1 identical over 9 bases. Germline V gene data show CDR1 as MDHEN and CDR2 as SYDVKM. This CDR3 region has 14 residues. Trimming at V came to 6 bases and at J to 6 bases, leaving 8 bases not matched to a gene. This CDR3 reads CASRPQGARAEAFF. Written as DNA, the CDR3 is TGTGCCAGCAGACCACAGGGGGCGCGGGCTGAAGCTTTCTTT.

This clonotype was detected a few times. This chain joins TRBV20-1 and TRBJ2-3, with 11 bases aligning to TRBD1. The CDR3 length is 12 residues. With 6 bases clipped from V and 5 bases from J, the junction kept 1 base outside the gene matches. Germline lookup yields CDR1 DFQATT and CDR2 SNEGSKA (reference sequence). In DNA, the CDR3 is TGCAGTGCGGACAGGGGGCAAGATACGCAGTATTTT. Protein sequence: CSADRGQDTQYF.

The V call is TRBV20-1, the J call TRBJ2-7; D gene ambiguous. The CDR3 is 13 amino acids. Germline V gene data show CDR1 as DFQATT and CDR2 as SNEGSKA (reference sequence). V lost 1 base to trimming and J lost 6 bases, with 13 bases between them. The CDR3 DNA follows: TGCAGTGCTAGAGGGCATAATAGCATCGAGCAGTACTTC. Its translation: CSARGHNSIEQYF.

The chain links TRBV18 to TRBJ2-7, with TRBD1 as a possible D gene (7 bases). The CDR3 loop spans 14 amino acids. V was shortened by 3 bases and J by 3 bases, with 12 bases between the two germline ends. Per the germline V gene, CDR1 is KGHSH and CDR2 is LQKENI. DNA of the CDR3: TGTGCCAGCTCACCGCGGGACAGTGACTACGAGCAGTACTTC. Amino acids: CASSPRDSDYEQYF.